This T cell receptor beta chain comes out of a study of response to subunit inactivated influenza vaccine. MiXCR, applied by TCRdb to the RT-PCR reads, yields one record per CDR3 protein. Here the sample spans fewer than 750,000 distinct CDR3 sequences, roughly 15% being singletons. Germline V gene sequence: CDR1 MDHEN, CDR2 SYDVKM. V was cut by 6 bases and J by 6 bases, with 7 bases left in between. The CDR3 sequence is 11 residues long. This clonotype was counted a few times. The chain employs TRBV28 and TRBJ2-3, with D unresolved. Source: PBMCs from blood, taken 11 to 12 days after vaccination. This sequence originates from a man aged 50-59 years who received an inactivated influenza vaccine. The CDR3 is CASSRPDTQYF. As DNA, the CDR3 is TGTGCCAGCAGCCGTCCGGATACGCAGTATTTT.